This TCR beta chain was captured by sequencing in a study of T cells in Graves' hyperthyroidism and ophthalmopathy. Study-level background: The authors collected peripheral blood at initial diagnosis, before any treatment.

The ends were cut back, 2 bases at V and 7 bases at J, with 13 bases in the middle. This CDR3 has 13 amino acids. CDR1 is SGHTS and CDR2 is YDEGEE in the germline V gene. This clonotype was counted at least ten times. Amplification yielded TCR beta CDR3 regions, with RNA transcripts as the source. During a first-round RT-PCR of the TCR CDR3, the HTBI primer set was used. TCRdb ran MiXCR on the multiplex PCR reads and lists one entry per CDR3 protein. The sample holds around 690,000 distinct CDR3 sequences, around 16% seen once. The rearrangement uses TRBV5-8 and TRBJ2-7; D may correspond to TRBD1 or TRBD2 (5 bases each). The specimen was blood. This sequence was found in a man in his fifties with Graves' hyperthyroidism. The CDR3 is CASSLRGVGEQYF. The CDR3 bases are TGTGCCAGCAGCTTAAGAGGGGTAGGGGAGCAGTACTTC. The variable domain in full, completed from reference TRBV5-8 and TRBJ2-7, reads EAGVTQSPTHLIKTRGQQATLRCSPISGHTSVYWYQQALGLGLQFLLWYDEGEERNRGNFPPRFSGRQFPNYSSELNVNALELEDSALYLCASSLRGVGEQYFGPGTRLTVT.